One and the same sample provided the 27 T cell receptor beta chains below, sequenced in a study of CD8 T cells in ankylosing spondylitis. Using its own MiXCR run on the 5' RACE reads, TCRdb lists one record per CDR3 protein. The data contain 750,000 to 850,000 distinct CDR3 sequences, 12% of them seen just once; the ten biggest clones take up approximately 0.51%. No antigen has been identified for these receptors. General observations from the study: One TCR beta motif, made up of roughly 8 highly homologous variants, appeared characteristic of ankylosing spondylitis blood.

The sample comprised blood, either unsorted or a sorted T cell fraction (not recorded which). The receptors derive from a male donor with ankylosing spondylitis.

The sample holds a few counts of this clonotype. J is TRBJ2-2 and V is TRBV28, with D possibly TRBD2 on 5 matching bases. The CDR3 is 14 amino acids. Germline V lookup: CDR1 MDHEN, CDR2 SYDVKM. V dropped 5 bases and J dropped 0 bases, with 7 bases sitting between them. The CDR3 here is CASSRTSNTGELFF. In DNA, the CDR3 is TGTGCCAGCAGTAGGACTTCGAACACCGGGGAGCTGTTTTTT.

This rearrangement joins TRBV20-1 to TRBJ2-5; possibly TRBD1 or TRBD2 for D (5 bases each). This CDR3 contains 12 residues. From germline, CDR1 is DFQATT and CDR2 SNEGSKA (reference sequence). V dropped 0 bases and J dropped 6 bases, with 8 bases sitting between them. CDR3 in DNA: TGCAGTGCTAGAGAGGGGGTTAAGACCCAGTACTTC. Translated: CSAREGVKTQYF.

This clonotype was recorded a few times. V usage is TRBV24-1 and J usage is TRBJ2-3; TRBD2 matches at 7 bases. The CDR3 spans 16 residues. CDR1 is KGHDR, CDR2 SFDVKD, per germline. V dropped 3 bases and J dropped 5; count of bases not matched to a gene: 10. CDR3 in amino acids: CATSDVRAGRGDTQYF. CDR3 sequence (DNA): TGTGCCACCAGTGATGTTAGAGCGGGGAGGGGAGATACGCAGTATTTT.

This clonotype has just a few counts. The chain is built from TRBV24-1 and TRBJ2-1; D is perhaps TRBD1 (6 bases). Per germline, CDR1 KGHDR and CDR2 SFDVKD. This CDR3 is built from 16 residues. V lost 4 bases and J 2 bases, leaving 14 bases between the germline ends. CDR3 in amino acids: CATSDPFRGAYNEQFF. The CDR3 DNA reads TGTGCCACCAGTGACCCTTTCAGGGGAGCCTACAATGAGCAGTTCTTC.

This chain joins TRBV20-1 and TRBJ1-5; D gene ambiguous. The CDR3 runs 14 residues. Trimming left V 1 base short and J 1 base short, with 8 bases between. Germline lookup yields CDR1 DFQATT and CDR2 SNEGSKA (reference sequence). This CDR3 is CSARGHRSNQPQHF. In DNA, the CDR3 is TGCAGTGCTAGAGGACATCGGAGCAATCAGCCCCAGCATTTT.

This clonotype has just a few counts. The chain uses TRBV4-3 and TRBJ1-2; no definite D call. Germline CDR1 LGHNA, CDR2 YSLEER. There are 13 residues in the CDR3. Trimming stripped 8 bases from V and 8 bases from J, with 18 bases between. The CDR3 sequence is CASGRFGRRGYTF. Written as DNA, the CDR3 is TGCGCCAGCGGGCGCTTCGGCAGACGCGGCTACACCTTC.

V is TRBV2 and J is TRBJ2-3, with 8 bases that match TRBD2. Germline CDR1 is SNHLY and CDR2 is FYNNEI. This CDR3 comprises 13 residues. Trimming took 10 bases from V and 1 from J; bases not matched to a gene: 4. The CDR3 protein is CATAGGRTDTQYF. The CDR3 DNA is TGTGCCACCGCGGGGGGCCGCACAGATACGCAGTATTTT.

About this clonotype: A read error is possible here, since a much larger clone lies one base away. This CDR3 is missing its conserved last phenylalanine or tryptophan, likely due to a read error. The chain recombines TRBV5-1 with TRBJ1-5, with D perhaps matching TRBD1 (5 bases). V was pared by 0 bases and J by 5 bases, with 9 bases between. Germline V CDR1 and CDR2: SGHRS, YFSETQ. The CDR3 length is 14 residues. CDR3 sequence (DNA): TGCGCCAGCAGCTTGGGCAGGGAGGATCAGCCCCAGCATCTT. It encodes CASSLGREDQPQHL.

V gene TRBV6-1 combines with J gene TRBJ2-1; D is possibly TRBD1 or TRBD2 (5 bases each). This CDR3 has 15 amino acids. Germline CDR1 is MNHNS and CDR2 is SASEGT. V was shortened by 4 bases and J by 3 bases, with 13 bases between the two germline ends. The DNA for the CDR3 is TGTGCCAGCAGTGCGGGGCGGACATTCTACAATGAGCAGTTCTTC. Protein sequence: CASSAGRTFYNEQFF.

This clonotype came up many times. The chain is built from TRBV3-1 and TRBJ2-2; no clear D. Germline values: CDR1 LGHDT, CDR2 YNNKEL (reference sequence). This CDR3 spans 16 amino acids. The germline V and J ends were trimmed by 2 bases and 0 bases, with 10 bases remaining between them. CDR3 DNA: TGTGCCAGCAGCCAATTCATAGTTTCGAACACCGGGGAGCTGTTTTTT. It specifies CASSQFIVSNTGELFF.

This clonotype was found a few times. The rearrangement links TRBV5-1 to TRBJ1-4; D call uncertain. V was shortened by 5 bases and J by 7 bases, with 15 bases between the two germline ends. The CDR3 is 14 amino acids. The germline CDR1 and CDR2 sequences are SGHRS and YFSETQ. Here the CDR3 reads CASSGGSGGEKLFF. Written as DNA, the CDR3 is TGCGCCAGCAGTGGTGGCTCGGGAGGTGAAAAACTGTTTTTT.

The rearrangement links TRBV6-4 to TRBJ2-3; D is unresolved. Trimming took 9 bases from V and 10 from J, leaving 14 bases between them. In germline, CDR1 is MRHNA, CDR2 SNTAGT. The CDR3 length is 11 residues. CDR3 DNA: TGTGCCAGTTTAAACGCCGCGGCGCAGTATTTT. Protein product: CASLNAAAQYF.

This clonotype showed up many times. The chain recombines TRBV20-1 with TRBJ1-1; D is unclear. V shed 4 bases and J shed 0 bases, with 12 bases lying between them. Germline assignment: CDR1 DFQATT and CDR2 SNEGSKA (reference sequence). The CDR3 is made up of 14 amino acids. CDR3 nucleotide sequence: TGCAGTGCTACCCTCCGGGCACTGAACACTGAAGCTTTCTTT. It is translated as CSATLRALNTEAFF.

The chain joins TRBV20-1 to TRBJ1-1; 10 bases match TRBD1. Germline loops: CDR1 DFQATT, CDR2 SNEGSKA (reference sequence). The V segment lost 2 bases and the J segment 6 bases; nucleotides outside the gene matches: 6. CDR3 size: 14 residues. The CDR3 is CSARNRQGAPEAFF. As DNA, the CDR3 is TGCAGTGCTAGAAACCGACAGGGGGCTCCTGAAGCTTTCTTT.

The chain recombines TRBV20-1 with TRBJ2-3; TRBD2 might be the D (7 bases). Trimming took off 3 bases at V and 5 bases at J, with 18 bases between the two ends. The CDR3 sequence is 15 residues long. The germline V gene has CDR1 DFQATT and CDR2 SNEGSKA (reference sequence). The CDR3 reads CSASQSAGARDTQYF. Here the CDR3 DNA reads TGCAGTGCTAGTCAGTCCGCGGGGGCCCGAGATACGCAGTATTTT.

This clonotype has at least ten counts. The chain recombines TRBV20-1 with TRBJ2-1; D is unclear. V was shortened by 5 bases and J by 0 bases, with 8 bases between the two germline ends. The germline gives CDR1 DFQATT, CDR2 SNEGSKA (reference sequence). This CDR3 has 13 residues. The CDR3: CSAHDNSYNEQFF. CDR3 coding DNA: TGCAGTGCTCACGACAACTCCTACAATGAGCAGTTCTTC.

The chain is built from TRBV6-1 and TRBJ1-6; TRBD1 is a possible D gene (5 bases). Germline V gene lookup returns CDR1 MNHNS and CDR2 SASEGT. Trimming stripped 7 bases from V and 3 bases from J, with 10 bases between. The CDR3 totals 14 residues. The CDR3: CASIEGFYNSPLHF. Written as DNA, the CDR3 is TGTGCCAGCATTGAGGGGTTCTATAATTCACCCCTCCACTTT.

The chain has TRBV6-5 and TRBJ2-1, with TRBD2 matching over 9 bases. V was clipped by 2 bases and J by 5 bases; unmatched bases: 10. The germline V gene encodes CDR1 MNHEY and CDR2 SVGAGI. The CDR3 has 17 amino acids. Here the CDR3 reads CASSYPPQRGDDNEQFF. CDR3 bases: TGTGCCAGCAGTTACCCCCCTCAGCGGGGGGACGACAATGAGCAGTTCTTC.

This clonotype was detected many times. The chain uses TRBV15 and TRBJ1-1; no clear D gene. Germline CDR1 reads LNHNV; CDR2 reads YYDKDF (reference sequence). V shed 4 bases and J shed 0 bases, with 9 bases lying between them. This CDR3 region has 14 residues. CDR3 DNA sequence: TGTGCCACCAGCACCTTGACACTGAACACTGAAGCTTTCTTT. Amino acids: CATSTLTLNTEAFF.

This clonotype showed up many times. The chain is built from TRBV29-1 and TRBJ2-5; the D gene is possibly TRBD1 (5 bases). Per germline, CDR1 SQVTM and CDR2 ANQGSEA. The ends were cut back, 6 bases at V and 2 bases at J, with 10 bases in the middle. The CDR3 length is 12 residues. The CDR3 loop reads CSVFRGQETQYF. DNA for the CDR3: TGCAGCGTCTTTAGGGGACAAGAGACCCAGTACTTC.

This sequence joins TRBV7-9 and TRBJ1-1; D is ambiguous. Per germline, CDR1 SEHNR and CDR2 FQNEAQ (reference sequence). The germline V and J ends were trimmed by 1 base and 1 base, with 10 bases remaining between them. The CDR3 consists of 15 residues. CDR3 protein: CASSLVWPTNTEAFF. In nucleotides, the CDR3 is TGTGCCAGCAGCTTAGTCTGGCCCACGAACACTGAAGCTTTCTTT.

The chain couples TRBV7-2 to TRBJ2-2, with D perhaps TRBD1 (6 bases). Germline-derived CDR1 and CDR2 are SGHTA and FQGNSA. The CDR3 loop spans 15 amino acids. V lost 2 bases and J lost 5, with 12 bases in between. This chain's CDR3 is CASSLRQARTGELFF. The CDR3 nucleotides are TGTGCCAGCAGCTTACGACAGGCGAGGACCGGGGAGCTGTTTTTT.

This clonotype has just a few counts. A much bigger clone sits one base away, suggesting this may be a read error. The chain recombines TRBV6-1 with TRBJ2-7; 10 nucleotides align to TRBD1. V was pared by 6 bases and J by 0 bases, with 2 bases of the junction left unmatched. Germline V gives CDR1 MNHNS, CDR2 SASEGT. This CDR3 has 14 amino acids. CDR3 coding DNA: TGTGCCAGCAGCTGGACAGGGGGCTCCTACGAGCAGTACTTC. Amino acid sequence: CASSWTGGSYEQYF.

The table lists this clonotype with many counts. The chain combines TRBV10-3 with TRBJ2-5, with a possible D match to TRBD1 (5 bases). The germline CDR1 and CDR2 sequences are ENHRY and SYGVKD. CDR3 length equals 12 residues. V dropped 9 bases and J dropped 5 bases, with 13 bases sitting between them. This chain's CDR3 is CAIQGIGETQYF. Here the CDR3 DNA reads TGTGCCATTCAGGGTATCGGGGAGACCCAGTACTTC.

This clonotype was counted a few times. The V call is TRBV10-3, the J call TRBJ2-5; 7 bases map to TRBD1. The V gene's germline CDR1 is ENHRY and CDR2 SYGVKD. V shed 6 bases and J 4 bases; nucleotides not matched to a gene: 8. The CDR3 is 14 residues long. CDR3 nucleotide sequence: TGTGCCATCAGAGAGACAGGGACGCCAGAGACCCAGTACTTC. Amino acids: CAIRETGTPETQYF.

This clonotype has more than one count but fewer than ten. The J gene is TRBJ2-1, the V gene TRBV20-1; 7 positions agree with TRBD1. The CDR3 is 14 residues long. Germline loops: CDR1 DFQATT, CDR2 SNEGSKA (reference sequence). The J segment lost 3 bases and the V segment lost 3 bases, leaving 5 bases of the junction unmatched. The CDR3 here is CSARRGRRYNEQFF. Written as DNA, the CDR3 is TGCAGTGCTAGGAGGGGGCGCCGCTACAATGAGCAGTTCTTC.

This clonotype was counted ten times or more. The chain is built from TRBV20-1 and TRBJ2-1; D may be TRBD2 (5 bases). Deletions cut 5 bases from V and 9 bases from J, with 17 bases between. The germline gives CDR1 DFQATT, CDR2 SNEGSKA (reference sequence). The CDR3 loop spans 13 amino acids. CDR3 region: CSAELRGSFEQFF. DNA for the CDR3: TGCAGTGCTGAGCTTCGCGGGTCCTTTGAGCAGTTCTTC.